This TCR beta chain was identified during a study of cytomegalovirus exposure and HLA in healthy donors. Unmatched junction bases numbered 4, after V lost 0 bases and J lost 1 base. This CDR3 comprises 16 residues. Germline V gene data show CDR1 as PRHDT and CDR2 as FYEKMQ (reference sequence). In the PCR, 60 Vbeta and 13 Jbeta primers were used. The assay was immunoSEQ multiplex PCR, and TCRdb's table has in-frame clones only and misses some. The table includes about 120,000 clones, roughly 82% detected once. The clonotype originates from a human donor in good health. V gene TRBV13 combines with J gene TRBJ2-7, with TRBD2 matching over 9 bases. Sequencing was performed on PBMCs. The CDR3 DNA sequence: TGTGCCAGCAGCTTAGGTCGAAGCGGGAGGTCCTACGAGCAGTACTTC. Translation gives CASSLGRSGRSYEQYF. Full variable domain (remainder filled in from reference TRBV13 and TRBJ2-7): AAGVIQSPRHLIKEKRETATLKCYPIPRHDTVYWYQQGPGQDPQFLISFYEKMQSDKGSIPDRFSAQQFSDYHSELNMSSLELGDSALYFCASSLGRSGRSYEQYFGPGTRLTVT.